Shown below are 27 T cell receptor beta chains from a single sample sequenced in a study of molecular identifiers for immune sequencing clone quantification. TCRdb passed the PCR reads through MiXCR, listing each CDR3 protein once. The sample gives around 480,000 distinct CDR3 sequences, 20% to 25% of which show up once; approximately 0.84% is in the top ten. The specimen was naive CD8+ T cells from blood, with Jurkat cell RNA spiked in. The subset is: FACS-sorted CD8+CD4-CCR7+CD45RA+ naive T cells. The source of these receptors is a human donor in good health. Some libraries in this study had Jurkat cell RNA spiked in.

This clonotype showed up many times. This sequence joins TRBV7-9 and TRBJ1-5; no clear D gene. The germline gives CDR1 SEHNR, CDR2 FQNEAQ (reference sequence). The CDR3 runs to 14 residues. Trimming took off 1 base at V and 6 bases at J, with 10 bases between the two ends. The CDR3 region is CASSLGSKGQPQHF. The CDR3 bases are TGTGCCAGCAGCTTAGGGTCGAAAGGTCAGCCCCAGCATTTT.

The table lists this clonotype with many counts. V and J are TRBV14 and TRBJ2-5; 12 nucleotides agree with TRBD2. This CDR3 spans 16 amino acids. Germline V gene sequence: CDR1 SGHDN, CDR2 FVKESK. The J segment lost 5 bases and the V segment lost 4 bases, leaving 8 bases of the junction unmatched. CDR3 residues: CASSPELAGGPETQYF. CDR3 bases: TGTGCCAGCAGCCCAGAACTAGCGGGGGGACCCGAGACCCAGTACTTC. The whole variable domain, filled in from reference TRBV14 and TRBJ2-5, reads EAGVTQFPSHSVIEKGQTVTLRCDPISGHDNLYWYRRVMGKEIKFLLHFVKESKQDESGMPNNRFLAERTGGTYSTLKVQPAELEDSGVYFCASSPELAGGPETQYFGPGTRLLVL.

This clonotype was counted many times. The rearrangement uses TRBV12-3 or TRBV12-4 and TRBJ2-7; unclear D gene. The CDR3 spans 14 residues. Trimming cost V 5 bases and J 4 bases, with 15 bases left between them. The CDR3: CASSLASTGYEQYF. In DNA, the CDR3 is TGTGCCAGCAGTCTGGCATCTACCGGGTACGAGCAGTACTTC.

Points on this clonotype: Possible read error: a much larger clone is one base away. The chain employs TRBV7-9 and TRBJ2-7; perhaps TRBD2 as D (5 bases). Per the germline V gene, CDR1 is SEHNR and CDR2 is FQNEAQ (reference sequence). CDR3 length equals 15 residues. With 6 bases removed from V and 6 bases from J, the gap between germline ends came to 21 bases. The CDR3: CASSSLAREPFEQYF. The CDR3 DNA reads TGTGCCAGCAGTTCCCTCGCCCGGGAACCCTTCGAGCAGTACTTC.

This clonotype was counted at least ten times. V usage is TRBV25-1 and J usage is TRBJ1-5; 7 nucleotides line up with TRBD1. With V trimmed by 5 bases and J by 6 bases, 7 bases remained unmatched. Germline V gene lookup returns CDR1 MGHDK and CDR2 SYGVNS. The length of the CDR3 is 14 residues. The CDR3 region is CASSPRGIGQPQHF. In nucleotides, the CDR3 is TGTGCCAGCAGTCCCAGGGGGATAGGTCAGCCCCAGCATTTT.

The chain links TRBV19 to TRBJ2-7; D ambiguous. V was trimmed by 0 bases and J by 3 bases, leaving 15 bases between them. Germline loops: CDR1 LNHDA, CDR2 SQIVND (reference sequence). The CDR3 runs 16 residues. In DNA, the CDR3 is TGTGCCAGTAGTATAGATCCCTTGGGGTTCGGCTACGAGCAGTACTTC. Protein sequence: CASSIDPLGFGYEQYF. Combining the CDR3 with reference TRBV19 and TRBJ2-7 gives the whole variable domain DGGITQSPKYLFRKEGQNVTLSCEQNLNHDAMYWYRQDPGQGLRLIYYSQIVNDFQKGDIAEGYSVSREKKESFPLTVTSAQKNPTAFYLCASSIDPLGFGYEQYFGPGTRLTVT.

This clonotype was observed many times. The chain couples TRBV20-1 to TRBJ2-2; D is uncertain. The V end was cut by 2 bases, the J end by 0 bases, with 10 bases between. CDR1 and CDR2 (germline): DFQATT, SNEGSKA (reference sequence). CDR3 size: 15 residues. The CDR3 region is CSARQLTSNTGELFF. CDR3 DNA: TGCAGTGCTAGACAGCTAACTTCGAACACCGGGGAGCTGTTTTTT.

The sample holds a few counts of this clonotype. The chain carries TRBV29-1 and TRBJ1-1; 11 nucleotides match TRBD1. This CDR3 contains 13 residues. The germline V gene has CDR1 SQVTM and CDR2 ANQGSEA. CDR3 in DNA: TGCAGTGGGACAGGGGGTAAGAACACTGAAGCTTTCTTT. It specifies CSGTGGKNTEAFF.

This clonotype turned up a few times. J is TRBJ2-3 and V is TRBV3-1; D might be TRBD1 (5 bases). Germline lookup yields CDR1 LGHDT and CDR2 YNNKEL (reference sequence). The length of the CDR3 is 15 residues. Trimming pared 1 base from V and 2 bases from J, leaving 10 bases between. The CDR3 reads CASSQGGRVTDTQYF. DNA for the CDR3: TGTGCCAGCAGCCAAGGGGGCAGGGTCACAGATACGCAGTATTTT.

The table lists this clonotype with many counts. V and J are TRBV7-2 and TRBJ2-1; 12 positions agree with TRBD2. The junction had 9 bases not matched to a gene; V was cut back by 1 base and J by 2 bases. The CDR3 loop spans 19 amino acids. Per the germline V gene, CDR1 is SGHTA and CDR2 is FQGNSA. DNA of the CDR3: TGTGCCAGCAGCTTAGGGCTAGCGGGAGGGCCATGGGCCTACAATGAGCAGTTCTTC. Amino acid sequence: CASSLGLAGGPWAYNEQFF. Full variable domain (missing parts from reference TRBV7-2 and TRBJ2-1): GAGVSQSPSNKVTEKGKDVELRCDPISGHTALYWYRQSLGQGLEFLIYFQGNSAPDKSGLPSDRFSAERTGGSVSTLTIQRTQQEDSAVYLCASSLGLAGGPWAYNEQFFGPGTRLTVL.

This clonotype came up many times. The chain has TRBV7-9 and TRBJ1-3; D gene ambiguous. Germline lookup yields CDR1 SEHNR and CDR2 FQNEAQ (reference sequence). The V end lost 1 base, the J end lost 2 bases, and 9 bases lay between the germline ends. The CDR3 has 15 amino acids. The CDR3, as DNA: TGTGCCAGCAGCTTAGTATGGGCGGCTGGAAACACCATATATTTT. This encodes CASSLVWAAGNTIYF.

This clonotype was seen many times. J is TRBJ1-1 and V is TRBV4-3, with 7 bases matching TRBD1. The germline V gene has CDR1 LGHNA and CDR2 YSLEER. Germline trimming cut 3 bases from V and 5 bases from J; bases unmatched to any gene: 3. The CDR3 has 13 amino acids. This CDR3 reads CASSHHRGTEAFF. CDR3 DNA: TGCGCCAGCAGCCACCACAGGGGAACTGAAGCTTTCTTT.

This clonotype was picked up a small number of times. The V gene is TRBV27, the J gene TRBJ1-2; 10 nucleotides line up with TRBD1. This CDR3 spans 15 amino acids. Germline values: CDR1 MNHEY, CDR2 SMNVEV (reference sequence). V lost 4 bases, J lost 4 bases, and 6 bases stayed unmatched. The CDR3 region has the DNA TGTGCCAGCAGTTCTTCCGGGACAGGGGTCTATGGCTACACCTTC. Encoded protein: CASSSSGTGVYGYTF.

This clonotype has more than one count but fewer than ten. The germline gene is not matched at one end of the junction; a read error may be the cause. The CDR3 loop is CASSLEPGSSYNSPLHF. CDR3 sequence (DNA): TGTGCCAGCAGCTTGGAGCCAGGAAGCTCCTATAATTCACCCCTCCACTTT. This chain uses TRBV5-3 with TRBJ1-6, with no clear D. TRBV5-3 carries the ORF label, with uncertain function. The CDR3 runs to 17 residues.

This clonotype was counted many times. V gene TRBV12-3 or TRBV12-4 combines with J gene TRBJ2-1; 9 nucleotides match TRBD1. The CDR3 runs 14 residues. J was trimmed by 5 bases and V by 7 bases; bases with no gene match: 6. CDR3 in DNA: TGTGCCAGCACCCCGGACAGGGGCCACAATGAGCAGTTCTTC. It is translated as CASTPDRGHNEQFF.

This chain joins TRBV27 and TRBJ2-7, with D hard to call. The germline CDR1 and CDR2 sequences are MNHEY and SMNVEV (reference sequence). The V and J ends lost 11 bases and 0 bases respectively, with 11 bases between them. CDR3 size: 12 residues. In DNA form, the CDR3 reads TGTGCCGGTGGACCGGTCTCCTACGAGCAGTACTTC. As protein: CAGGPVSYEQYF.

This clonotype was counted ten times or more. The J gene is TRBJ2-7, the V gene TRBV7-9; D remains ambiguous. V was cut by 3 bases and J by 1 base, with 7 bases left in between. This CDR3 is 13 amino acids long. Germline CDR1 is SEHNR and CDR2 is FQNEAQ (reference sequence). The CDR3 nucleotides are TGTGCCAGCAGCTTGAGCGTTTCCTACGAGCAGTACTTC. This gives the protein CASSLSVSYEQYF.

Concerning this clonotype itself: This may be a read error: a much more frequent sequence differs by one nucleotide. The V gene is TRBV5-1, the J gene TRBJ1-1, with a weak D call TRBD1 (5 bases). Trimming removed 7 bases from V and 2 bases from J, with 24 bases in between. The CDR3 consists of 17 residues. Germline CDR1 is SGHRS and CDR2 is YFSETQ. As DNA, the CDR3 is TGCGCCAGCGGCCTGTACCCACGAGGGGCCACAAACACTGAAGCTTTCTTT. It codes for CASGLYPRGATNTEAFF.

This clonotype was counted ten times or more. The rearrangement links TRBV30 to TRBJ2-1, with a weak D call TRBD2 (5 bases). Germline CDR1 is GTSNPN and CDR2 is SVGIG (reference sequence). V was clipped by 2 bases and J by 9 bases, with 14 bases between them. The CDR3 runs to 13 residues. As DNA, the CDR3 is TGTGCCTGGAGTCCGGGGTGGCGCGGTGAGCAGTTCTTC. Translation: CAWSPGWRGEQFF.

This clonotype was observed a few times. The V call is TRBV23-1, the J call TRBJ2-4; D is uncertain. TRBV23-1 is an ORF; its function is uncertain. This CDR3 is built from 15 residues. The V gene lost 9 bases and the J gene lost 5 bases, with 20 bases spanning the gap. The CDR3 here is CASTQVLRGQNIQYF. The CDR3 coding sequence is TGCGCCAGTACCCAGGTCCTCCGCGGCCAAAACATTCAGTACTTC.

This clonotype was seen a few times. The CDR3 DNA is TGTGCCAGCAGACCACAGAATTCACCCCTCCACTTT. Protein product: CASRPQNSPLHF. The rearrangement joins TRBV6-5 to TRBJ1-6; D is uncertain. Trimming removed 6 bases at V and 7 bases at J, with 7 bases between. Germline loops: CDR1 MNHEY, CDR2 SVGAGI. The CDR3 extends over 12 amino acids.

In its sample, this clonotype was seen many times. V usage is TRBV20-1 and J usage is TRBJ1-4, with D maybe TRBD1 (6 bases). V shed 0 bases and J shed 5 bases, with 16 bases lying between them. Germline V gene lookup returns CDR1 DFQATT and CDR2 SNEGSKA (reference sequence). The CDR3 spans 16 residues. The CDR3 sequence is CSAREQGRHLNEKLFF. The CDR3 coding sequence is TGCAGTGCTAGAGAACAGGGACGTCACCTCAATGAAAAACTGTTTTTT.

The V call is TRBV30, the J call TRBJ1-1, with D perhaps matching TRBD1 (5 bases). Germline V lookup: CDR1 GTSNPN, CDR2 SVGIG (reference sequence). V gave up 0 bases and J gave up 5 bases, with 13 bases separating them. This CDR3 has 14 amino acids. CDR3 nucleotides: TGTGCCTGGAGTGTATCCTGGGGGAGTACTGAAGCTTTCTTT. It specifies CAWSVSWGSTEAFF.

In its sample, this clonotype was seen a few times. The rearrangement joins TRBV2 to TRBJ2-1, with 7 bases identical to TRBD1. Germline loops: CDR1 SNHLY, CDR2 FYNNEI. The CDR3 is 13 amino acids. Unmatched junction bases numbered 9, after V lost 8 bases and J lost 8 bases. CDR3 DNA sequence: TGTGCCAGCCTCCGCACAGGGGACGATGAGCAGTTCTTC. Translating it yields CASLRTGDDEQFF.

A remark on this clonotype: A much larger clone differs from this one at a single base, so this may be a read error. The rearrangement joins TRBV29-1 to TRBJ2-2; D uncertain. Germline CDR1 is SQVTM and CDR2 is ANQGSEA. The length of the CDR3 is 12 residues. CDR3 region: CGVDITTGELFF. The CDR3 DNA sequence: TGCGGCGTTGACATTACTACCGGGGAGCTGTTTTTT.

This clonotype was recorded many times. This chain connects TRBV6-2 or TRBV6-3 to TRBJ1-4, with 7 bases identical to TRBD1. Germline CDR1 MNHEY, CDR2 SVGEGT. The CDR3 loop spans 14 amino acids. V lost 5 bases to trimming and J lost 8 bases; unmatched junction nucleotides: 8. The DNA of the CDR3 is TGTGCCAGCAGTGGACAGGATGAAGGAGAAAAACTGTTTTTT. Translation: CASSGQDEGEKLFF.

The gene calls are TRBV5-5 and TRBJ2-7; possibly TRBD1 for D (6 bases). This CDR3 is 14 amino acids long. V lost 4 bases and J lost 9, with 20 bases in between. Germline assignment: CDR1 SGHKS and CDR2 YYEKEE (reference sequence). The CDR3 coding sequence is TGTGCCAGCAGCCTATGGGACAACCTGGTGGGGCAGTACTTC. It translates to CASSLWDNLVGQYF.